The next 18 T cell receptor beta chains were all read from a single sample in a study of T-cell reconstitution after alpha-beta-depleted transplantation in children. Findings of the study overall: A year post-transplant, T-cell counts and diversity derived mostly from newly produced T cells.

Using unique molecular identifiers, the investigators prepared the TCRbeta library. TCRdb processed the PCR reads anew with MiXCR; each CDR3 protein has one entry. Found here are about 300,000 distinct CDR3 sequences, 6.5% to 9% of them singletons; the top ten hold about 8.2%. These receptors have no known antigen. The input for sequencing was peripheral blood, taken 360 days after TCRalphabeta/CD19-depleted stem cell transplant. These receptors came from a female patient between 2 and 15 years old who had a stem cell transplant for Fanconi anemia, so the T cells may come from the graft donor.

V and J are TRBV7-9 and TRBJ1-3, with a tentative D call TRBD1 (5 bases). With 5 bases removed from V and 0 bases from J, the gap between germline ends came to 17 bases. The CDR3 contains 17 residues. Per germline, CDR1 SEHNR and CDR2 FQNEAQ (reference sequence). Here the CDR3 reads CASSNLRDGFSGNTIYF. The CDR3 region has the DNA TGTGCCAGCAGCAACCTCCGGGACGGATTCTCTGGAAACACCATATATTTT.

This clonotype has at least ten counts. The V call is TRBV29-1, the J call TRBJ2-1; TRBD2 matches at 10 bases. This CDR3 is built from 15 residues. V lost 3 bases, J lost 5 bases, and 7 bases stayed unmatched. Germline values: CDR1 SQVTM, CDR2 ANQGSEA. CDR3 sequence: CSVDPAGGSNNEQFF. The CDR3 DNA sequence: TGCAGCGTTGACCCAGCGGGAGGGTCGAACAATGAGCAGTTCTTC.

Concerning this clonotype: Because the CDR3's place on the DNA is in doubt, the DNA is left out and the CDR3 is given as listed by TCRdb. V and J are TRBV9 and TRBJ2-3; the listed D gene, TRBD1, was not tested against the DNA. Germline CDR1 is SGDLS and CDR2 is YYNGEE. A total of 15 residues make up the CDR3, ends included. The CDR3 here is CASSSSGQRTDTQYF.

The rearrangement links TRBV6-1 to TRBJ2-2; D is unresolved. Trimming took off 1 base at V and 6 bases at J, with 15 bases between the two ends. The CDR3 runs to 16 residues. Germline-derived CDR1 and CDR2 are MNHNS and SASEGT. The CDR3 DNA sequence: TGTGCCAGCAGTGAAGGGGTTGGAAATGGGGCCGGGGAGCTGTTTTTT. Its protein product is CASSEGVGNGAGELFF.

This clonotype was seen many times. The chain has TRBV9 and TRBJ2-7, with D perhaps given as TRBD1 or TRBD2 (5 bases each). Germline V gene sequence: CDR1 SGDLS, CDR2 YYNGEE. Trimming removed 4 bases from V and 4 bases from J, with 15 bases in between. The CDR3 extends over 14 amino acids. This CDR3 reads CASSPTGLIYEQYF. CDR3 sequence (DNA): TGTGCCAGCAGCCCCACGGGGCTTATTTACGAGCAGTACTTC.

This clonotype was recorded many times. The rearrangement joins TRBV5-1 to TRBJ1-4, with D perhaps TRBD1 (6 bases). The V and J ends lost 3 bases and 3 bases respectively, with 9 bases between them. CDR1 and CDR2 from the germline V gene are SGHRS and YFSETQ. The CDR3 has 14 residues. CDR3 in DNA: TGCGCCAGCAGCTCGGACAGCCCTAATGAAAAACTGTTTTTT. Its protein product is CASSSDSPNEKLFF.

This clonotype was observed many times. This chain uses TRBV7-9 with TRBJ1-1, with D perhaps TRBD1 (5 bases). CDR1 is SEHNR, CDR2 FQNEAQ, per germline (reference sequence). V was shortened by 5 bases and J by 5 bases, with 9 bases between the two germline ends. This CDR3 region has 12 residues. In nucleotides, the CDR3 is TGTGCCAGCAGCGAAGGGGTGACTGAAGCTTTCTTT. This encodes CASSEGVTEAFF.

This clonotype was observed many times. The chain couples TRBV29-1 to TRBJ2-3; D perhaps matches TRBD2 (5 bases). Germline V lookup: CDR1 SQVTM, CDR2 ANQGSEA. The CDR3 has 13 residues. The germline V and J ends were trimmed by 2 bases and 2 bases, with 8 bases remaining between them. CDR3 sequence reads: CSVETEVTDTQYF. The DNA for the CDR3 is TGCAGCGTTGAAACGGAGGTCACAGATACGCAGTATTTT.

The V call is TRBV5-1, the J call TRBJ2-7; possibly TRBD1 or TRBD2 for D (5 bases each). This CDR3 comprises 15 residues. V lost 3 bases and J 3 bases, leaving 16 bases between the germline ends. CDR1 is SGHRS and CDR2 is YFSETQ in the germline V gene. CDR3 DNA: TGCGCCAGCAGCTGGGGGACCGACGCCTACTACGAGCAGTACTTC. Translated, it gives CASSWGTDAYYEQYF. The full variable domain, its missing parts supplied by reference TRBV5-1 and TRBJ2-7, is KAGVTQTPRYLIKTRGQQVTLSCSPISGHRSVSWYQQTPGQGLQFLFEYFSETQRNKGNFPGRFSGRQFSNSRSEMNVSTLELGDSALYLCASSWGTDAYYEQYFGPGTRLTVT.

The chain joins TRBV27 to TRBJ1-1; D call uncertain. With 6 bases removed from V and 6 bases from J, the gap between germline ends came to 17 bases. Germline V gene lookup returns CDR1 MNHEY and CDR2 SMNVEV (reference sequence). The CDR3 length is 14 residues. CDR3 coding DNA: TGTGCCAGCAGGGAGGTAGGTGTCCTCGCTGAAGCTTTCTTT. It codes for CASREVGVLAEAFF.

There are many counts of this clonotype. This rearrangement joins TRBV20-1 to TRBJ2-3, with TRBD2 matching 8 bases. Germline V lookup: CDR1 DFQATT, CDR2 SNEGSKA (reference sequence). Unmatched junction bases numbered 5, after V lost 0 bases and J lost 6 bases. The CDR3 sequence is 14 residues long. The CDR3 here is CSARDGTSLDTQYF. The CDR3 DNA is TGCAGTGCTAGAGATGGGACTAGTCTCGATACGCAGTATTTT.

The CDR3 nucleotides are TGTGCCAGCAGTCTTATCCTCCCAGAGGGCCAGCCCCAGCATTTT. Its translation: CASSLILPEGQPQHF. The chain links TRBV6-5 to TRBJ1-5; no clear D gene. The CDR3 loop spans 15 amino acids. V dropped 5 bases and J dropped 7 bases, with 18 bases sitting between them. CDR1 is MNHEY and CDR2 is SVGAGI in the germline V gene.

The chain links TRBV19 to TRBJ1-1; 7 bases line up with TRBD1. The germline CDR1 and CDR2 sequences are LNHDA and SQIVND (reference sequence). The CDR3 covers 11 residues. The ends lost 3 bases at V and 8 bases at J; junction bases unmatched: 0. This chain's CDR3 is CASSMTGEAFF. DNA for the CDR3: TGTGCCAGTAGTATGACAGGGGAAGCTTTCTTT.

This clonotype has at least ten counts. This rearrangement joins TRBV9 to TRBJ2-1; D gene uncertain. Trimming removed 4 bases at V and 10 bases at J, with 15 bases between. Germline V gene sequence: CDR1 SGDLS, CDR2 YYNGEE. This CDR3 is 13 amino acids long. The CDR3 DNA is TGTGCCAGCAGCCCGATACAGTGGTCGGAGCAGTTCTTC. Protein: CASSPIQWSEQFF.

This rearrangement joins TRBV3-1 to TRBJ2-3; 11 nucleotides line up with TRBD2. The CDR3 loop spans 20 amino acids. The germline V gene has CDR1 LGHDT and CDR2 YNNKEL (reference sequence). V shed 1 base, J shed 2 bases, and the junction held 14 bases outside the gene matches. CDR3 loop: CASSQARLAGWVDLTDTQYF. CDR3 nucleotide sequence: TGTGCCAGCAGCCAAGCTCGACTAGCGGGGTGGGTTGACCTCACAGATACGCAGTATTTT.

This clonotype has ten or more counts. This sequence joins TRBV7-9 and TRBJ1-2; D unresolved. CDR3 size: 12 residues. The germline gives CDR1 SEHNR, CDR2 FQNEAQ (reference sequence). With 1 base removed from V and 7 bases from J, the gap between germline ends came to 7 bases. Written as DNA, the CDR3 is TGTGCCAGCAGCTTAGAATTACGTGGCTACACCTTC. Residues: CASSLELRGYTF.

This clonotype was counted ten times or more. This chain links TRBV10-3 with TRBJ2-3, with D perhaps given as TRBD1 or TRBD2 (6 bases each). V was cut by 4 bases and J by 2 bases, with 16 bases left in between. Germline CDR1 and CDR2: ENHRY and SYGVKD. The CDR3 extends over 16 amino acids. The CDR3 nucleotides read TGTGCCATCAGTGGCCGGGCAGGGGACTCCACAGATACGCAGTATTTT. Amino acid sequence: CAISGRAGDSTDTQYF.

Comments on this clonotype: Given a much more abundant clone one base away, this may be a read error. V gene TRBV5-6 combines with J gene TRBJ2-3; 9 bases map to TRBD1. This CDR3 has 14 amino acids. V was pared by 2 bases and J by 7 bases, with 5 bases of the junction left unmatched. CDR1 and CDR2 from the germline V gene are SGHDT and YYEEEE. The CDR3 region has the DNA TGTGCCAGCAGCTTCGGGACAGGGTGCAATACGCAGTATTTT. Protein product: CASSFGTGCNTQYF.